The TCR beta chain described here comes from a study of blood T cell repertoires in COVID-19 (TCRdb year 2020). The study in broad terms: Samples covering the acute and convalescent phases of COVID-19 were provided by collaborators in the United States, Italy and Spain. The prospective study material was composed of cDNA or gDNA derived from T cells, B-cell-depleted T cells, or PBMCs. A freely available public database, intended as a resource for researchers studying the immune response to SARS-CoV-2, is where the repertoires were released. The dataset comprised deeply sampled blood TCRbeta repertoires from subjects exposed to, actively infected with, or recovered from COVID-19. Where HLA class I and class II types were available, the types were taken from metadata supplied by the sample provider, not from assay-based typing. The samples were drawn from two sources: the first 160 participants of the ongoing ImmuneRACE study, and 1,000 to 1,500 subjects contributed by 6 global collaborators. Nearly every sample came with metadata listing a de-identified subject ID, COVID-19 status, age in years and sex. General conclusions and limits of the study: The quantity of clinical and demographic metadata differed by source and by participant and was supplied without curation.

V has 5 bases trimmed and J has 8 bases trimmed; junction bases matching no gene number 7. The CDR3 covers 13 residues, taking in both the cysteine and the phenylalanine. Only the CDR3 region is kept as DNA, spanning 39 bases read in frame from base 1. Based on the germline V gene, the CDR1 and CDR2 sequences are SGHVS and FQNEAQ. Participants in the prospective study were aged about 18 to 95 years, lived in approximately 26 United States geographic areas, and enrolled through a virtual design. To assign participants to cohorts, the prospective study relied on clinical history that participants themselves reported in a screening survey and a study questionnaire. Recovered participants in ImmuneRACE Cohort 3 were defined by two consecutive negative NP/OP PCR tests, clearance by a healthcare professional, or resolution of symptoms. In the prospective study, whole blood, serum and a nasopharyngeal or oropharyngeal swab were collected from each participant by mobile phlebotomists. Participants in the prospective study had the option to provide additional blood draws and questionnaires over a roughly 2-month period. Before DNA extraction, prospective study blood samples were shipped either frozen or at room temperature.

As regards this clone: The clone's antigen remains unknown. Within one base of it there is no much larger clone, and no base qualities were kept.

TCRbeta CDR3 regions were amplified from genomic DNA using the immunoSEQ Assay, a bias-controlled multiplex PCR. From the authors' description of their analysis: Nucleated cell counts per sample were estimated from amplification of reference gene primers within the assay. Sequence reads were collapsed and filtered to measure the absolute abundance of every unique TCRbeta CDR3 rearrangement. For each sample, productive Simpson clonality was calculated as the square root of Simpson's diversity index over productive rearrangements. Drawn from immuneACCESS, this table holds only the in-frame rearrangements with V and J called that TCRdb kept. Clones are partly lost; checked studies trace under half to an unresolved V gene and leave the rest unexplained. V and J calls and clone size are copied from that table; D and trimming were computed from the DNA. This sample lists under 300,000 clones; roughly 84% were detected once. Around 3.6% of the sample lies in the top ten.

Recombination connected TRBV7-8 to TRBJ1-1; 8 bases in the middle match TRBD1. The clonotype comes from a man over 45 who had recovered from COVID-19. Sequencing input: PBMCs or T cells enriched from blood (not recorded which). Here is the DNA: TGTGCCAGCAGCCCTAAGACAGGGGTAGAAGCTTTCTTT. The encoded protein is CASSPKTGVEAFF.